These T cell receptor beta chains were read from a single sample in a study of blood T cell repertoires in COVID-19. Profiling relied on immunoSEQ multiplex PCR, and the TCRdb table lists in-frame clones only, not all of them. The sample holds some 80,000 clones, roughly 82% seen once. Sequences were obtained from peripheral blood. The receptor source for this set is a man at least 80 years old with acute or convalescent COVID-19. Both conserved end residues are part of each CDR3. The order of the fields is J gene, clone size, D gene, CDR3 length, V gene, CDR3 protein, CDR3 DNA. The D gene is left open where the match is weak. Size is stated for part of the rows, as once, few or many counts, or as a class when the clone is expanded.

J: TRBJ2-5; size: NA; D: TRBD2; length: 15; V: TRBV4-1; CDR3: CASSQGLATQETQYF; DNA: TGCGCCAGCAGCCAAGGACTAGCGACCCAAGAGACCCAGTACTTC
J: TRBJ2-5; size: NA; D: NA; length: 14; V: TRBV4-1; CDR3: CASSQENRQETQYF; DNA: TGCGCCAGCAGCCAAGAGAACAGACAAGAGACCCAGTACTTC
J: TRBJ2-7; size: NA; D: NA; length: 15; V: TRBV20-1; CDR3: CSASKGRRGRDEQYF; DNA: TGCAGTGCTAGTAAGGGCCGTAGGGGGAGGGACGAGCAGTACTTC
J: TRBJ1-1; size: NA; D: NA; length: 15; V: TRBV5-1; CDR3: CASSLEGAMNTEAFF; DNA: TGCGCCAGCAGCTTGGAAGGGGCGATGAACACTGAAGCTTTCTTT
J: TRBJ1-6; size: NA; D: TRBD1; length: 18; V: TRBV6-1; CDR3: CASSEPGQGASYNSPLHF; DNA: TGTGCCAGCAGTGAGCCGGGACAGGGGGCTTCCTATAATTCACCCCTCCACTTT
J: TRBJ2-2; size: NA; D: NA; length: 14; V: TRBV7-2; CDR3: CASSSREGSGELFF; DNA: TGTGCCAGCAGCTCCAGGGAAGGAAGCGGGGAGCTGTTTTTT
J: TRBJ2-3; size: NA; D: NA; length: 16; V: TRBV3-1/TRBV3-2; CDR3: CASTYGIGDTTDTQYF; DNA: TGTGCCAGCACCTACGGGATAGGGGACACCACAGATACGCAGTATTTT
J: TRBJ2-7; size: NA; D: NA; length: 15; V: TRBV11-2; CDR3: CASSLDFAGTYEQYF; DNA: TGTGCCAGCAGCTTAGATTTCGCGGGGACCTACGAGCAGTACTTC
J: TRBJ2-1; size: NA; D: NA; length: 13; V: TRBV12-5; CDR3: CASGEAEYNEQFF; DNA: TGTGCTAGTGGCGAGGCAGAATACAATGAGCAGTTCTTC
J: TRBJ2-5; size: NA; D: TRBD2; length: 15; V: TRBV2; CDR3: CASSVQRGGGETQYF; DNA: TGTGCCAGCAGTGTACAGCGGGGGGGCGGAGAGACCCAGTACTTC
J: TRBJ1-1; size: medium-sized; D: NA; length: 13; V: TRBV4-1; CDR3: CASSLSVNTEAFF; DNA: TGCGCCAGCAGTCTTTCCGTGAACACTGAAGCTTTCTTT
J: TRBJ1-5; size: NA; D: NA; length: 15; V: TRBV5-1; CDR3: CASSFGTNSNQPQHF; DNA: TGCGCCAGCAGCTTCGGGACAAATAGCAATCAGCCCCAGCATTTT
J: TRBJ2-1; size: NA; D: NA; length: 17; V: TRBV4-2; CDR3: CASSPGEKAGSYNEQFF; DNA: TGTGCCAGCAGCCCGGGTGAAAAGGCCGGCTCCTACAATGAGCAGTTCTTC
J: TRBJ2-2; size: few; D: TRBD1; length: 15; V: TRBV20-1; CDR3: CSASAQGANTGELFF; DNA: TGCAGTGCTAGTGCGCAGGGGGCTAACACCGGGGAGCTGTTTTTT
J: TRBJ1-5; size: NA; D: TRBD1; length: 16; V: TRBV16; CDR3: CASSQSGGQAHQPQHF; DNA: TGTGCCAGCAGCCAATCGGGGGGACAGGCCCATCAGCCCCAGCATTTT
J: TRBJ2-7; size: NA; D: NA; length: 14; V: TRBV5-4; CDR3: CASSLRQGGYEQYF; DNA: TGTGCCAGCAGCTTAAGGCAGGGGGGCTACGAGCAGTACTTC
J: TRBJ2-5; size: NA; D: TRBD1; length: 14; V: TRBV19; CDR3: CASSIARGQETQYF; DNA: TGTGCCAGTAGTATTGCCAGGGGGCAAGAGACCCAGTACTTC
J: TRBJ1-2; size: NA; D: TRBD1; length: 14; V: TRBV6-1; CDR3: CAGAYRGQGGGYTF; DNA: TGTGCCGGCGCCTACAGGGGGCAGGGGGGTGGCTACACCTTC
J: TRBJ1-1; size: NA; D: TRBD1; length: 14; V: TRBV11-2; CDR3: CASSLGTGSNRAFF; DNA: TGTGCCAGCAGCCTCGGGACAGGGTCGAACCGAGCTTTCTTT
J: TRBJ1-1; size: NA; D: NA; length: 13; V: TRBV6-5; CDR3: CASSWGQNTEAFF; DNA: TGTGCCAGCAGCTGGGGGCAGAACACTGAAGCTTTCTTT
J: TRBJ1-5; size: NA; D: NA; length: 14; V: TRBV7-3; CDR3: CASSLTGGNQPQHF; DNA: TGTGCCAGCAGCTTAACAGGGGGCAATCAGCCCCAGCATTTT
J: TRBJ2-3; size: NA; D: NA; length: 15; V: TRBV18; CDR3: CASSPAWAGPDTQYF; DNA: TGTGCCAGCTCACCCGCTTGGGCGGGGCCAGATACGCAGTATTTT
J: TRBJ2-1; size: few; D: TRBD2; length: 20; V: TRBV5-1; CDR3: CASSPLFQRGAYRSYNEQFF; DNA: TGCGCCAGCAGCCCGCTTTTCCAGCGGGGGGCGTATCGCTCCTACAATGAGCAGTTCTTC
J: TRBJ1-2; size: NA; D: TRBD1; length: 15; V: TRBV7-3; CDR3: CASSPGTGNNYGYTF; DNA: TGTGCCAGCAGCCCCGGGACAGGGAATAACTATGGCTACACCTTC
J: TRBJ2-1; size: NA; D: NA; length: 15; V: TRBV7-3; CDR3: CASSLMGGSSDEQFF; DNA: TGTGCCAGCAGCCTTATGGGGGGTAGCTCCGATGAGCAGTTCTTC
J: TRBJ2-5; size: NA; D: NA; length: 14; V: TRBV5-1; CDR3: CASSLERLQETQYF; DNA: TGCGCCAGCAGCTTGGAGCGGTTACAAGAGACCCAGTACTTC
J: TRBJ2-7; size: few; D: TRBD1; length: 14; V: TRBV14; CDR3: CASSRLGQSYEQYF; DNA: TGTGCCAGCAGCCGCCTGGGACAGTCCTACGAGCAGTACTTC
J: TRBJ2-7; size: NA; D: NA; length: 12; V: TRBV30; CDR3: CAWNEGLNEQYF; DNA: TGTGCCTGGAATGAGGGTCTAAACGAGCAGTACTTC
J: TRBJ1-4; size: once; D: NA; length: 15; V: TRBV14; CDR3: CASSPPGKGNEKLFF; DNA: TGTGCCAGCAGTCCCCCAGGGAAAGGGAATGAAAAACTGTTTTTT
J: TRBJ1-2; size: medium-sized; D: NA; length: 16; V: TRBV19; CDR3: CASSKRGGGYNYGYTF; DNA: TGTGCCAGTAGTAAGCGGGGCGGGGGCTATAACTATGGCTACACCTTC
J: TRBJ1-5; size: NA; D: TRBD1; length: 16; V: TRBV30; CDR3: CAWSSHGTGINQPQHF; DNA: TGTGCCTGGAGTTCCCACGGGACAGGGATCAATCAGCCCCAGCATTTT
J: TRBJ2-3; size: few; D: NA; length: 14; V: TRBV10-3; CDR3: CAISATGSTDTQYF; DNA: TGTGCCATCAGTGCTACGGGATCCACAGATACGCAGTATTTT
J: TRBJ2-5; size: NA; D: NA; length: 15; V: TRBV7-7; CDR3: CASSLVGGYQETQYF; DNA: TGTGCTAGCAGCTTAGTAGGGGGTTACCAAGAGACCCAGTACTTC
J: TRBJ2-3; size: NA; D: NA; length: 12; V: TRBV2; CDR3: CASSGDFTTQYF; DNA: TGTGCCAGCAGTGGGGACTTTACCACGCAGTATTTT
J: TRBJ1-1; size: NA; D: TRBD1; length: 13; V: TRBV29-1; CDR3: CSVGQGARTEAFF; DNA: TGCAGCGTAGGACAGGGGGCGCGCACTGAAGCTTTCTTT
J: TRBJ1-1; size: NA; D: NA; length: 14; V: TRBV11-2; CDR3: CASSFTGLNTEAFF; DNA: TGTGCCAGCAGCTTTACAGGTTTGAACACTGAAGCTTTCTTT
J: TRBJ1-2; size: NA; D: NA; length: 15; V: TRBV12-2; CDR3: CASRDRGLGSYGYTF; DNA: TGTGCAAGTCGCGACAGGGGATTAGGGTCGTATGGCTACACCTTC
J: TRBJ1-2; size: NA; D: TRBD1; length: 17; V: TRBV5-5; CDR3: CASSYRGRSLQQGGYTF; DNA: TGTGCCAGCAGCTACAGGGGGCGCAGCCTTCAGCAGGGAGGCTACACCTTC
J: TRBJ1-1; size: NA; D: TRBD1; length: 16; V: TRBV6-4; CDR3: CASSPTVGTAYTEAFF; DNA: TGTGCCAGCAGTCCGACTGTCGGGACAGCCTACACTGAAGCTTTCTTT
J: TRBJ1-1; size: once; D: NA; length: 13; V: TRBV19; CDR3: CASRRLLNTEAFF; DNA: TGTGCCAGTAGGAGGCTTCTAAACACTGAAGCTTTCTTT
J: TRBJ2-1; size: once; D: NA; length: 11; V: TRBV20-1; CDR3: CSAGRGNEQFF; DNA: TGCAGTGCTGGGAGGGGGAATGAGCAGTTCTTC